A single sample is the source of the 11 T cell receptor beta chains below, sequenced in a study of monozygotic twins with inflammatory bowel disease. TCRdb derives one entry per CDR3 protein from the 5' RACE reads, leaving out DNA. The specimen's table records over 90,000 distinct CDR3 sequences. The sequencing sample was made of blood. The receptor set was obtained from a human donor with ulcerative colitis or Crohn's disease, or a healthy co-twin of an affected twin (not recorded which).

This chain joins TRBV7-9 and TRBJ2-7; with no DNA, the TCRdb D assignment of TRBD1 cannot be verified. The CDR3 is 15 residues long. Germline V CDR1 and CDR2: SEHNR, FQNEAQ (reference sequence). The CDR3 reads CASSSGLGLGDEQYF.

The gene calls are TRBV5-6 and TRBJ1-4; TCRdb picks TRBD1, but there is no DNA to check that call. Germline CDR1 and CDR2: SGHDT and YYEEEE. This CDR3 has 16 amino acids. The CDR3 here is CASSLGPRDGGTNLHF.

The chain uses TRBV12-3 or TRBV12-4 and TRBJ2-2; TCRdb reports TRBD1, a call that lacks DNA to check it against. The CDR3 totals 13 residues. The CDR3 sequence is CASIQGSAGELFF.

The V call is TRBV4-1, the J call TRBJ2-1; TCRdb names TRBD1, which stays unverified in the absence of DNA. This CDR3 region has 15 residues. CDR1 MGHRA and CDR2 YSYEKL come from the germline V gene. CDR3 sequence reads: CASSPVKGQGAIRIF.

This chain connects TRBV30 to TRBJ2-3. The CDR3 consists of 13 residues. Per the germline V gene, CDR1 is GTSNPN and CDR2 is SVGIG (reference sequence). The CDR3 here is CAWSVLSRDTQYF.

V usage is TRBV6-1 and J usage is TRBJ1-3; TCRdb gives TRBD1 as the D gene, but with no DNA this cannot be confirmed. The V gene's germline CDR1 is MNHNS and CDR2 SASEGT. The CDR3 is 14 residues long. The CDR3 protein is CASSPTGGRNTIYF.

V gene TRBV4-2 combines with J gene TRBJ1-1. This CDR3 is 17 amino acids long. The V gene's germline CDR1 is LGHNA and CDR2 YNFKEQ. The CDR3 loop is CASSQELYRAGGTEAFF.

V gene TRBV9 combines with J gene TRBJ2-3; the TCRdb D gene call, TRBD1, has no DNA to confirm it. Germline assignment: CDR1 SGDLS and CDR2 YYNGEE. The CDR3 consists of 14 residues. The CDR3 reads CASSPWTNGDTQYF.

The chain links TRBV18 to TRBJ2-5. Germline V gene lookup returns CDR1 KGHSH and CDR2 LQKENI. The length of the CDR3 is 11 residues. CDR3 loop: CASSPAETQYF.

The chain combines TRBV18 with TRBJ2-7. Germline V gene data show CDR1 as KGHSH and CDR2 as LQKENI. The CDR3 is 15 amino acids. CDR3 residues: CASSPGFQEAYEQYF.

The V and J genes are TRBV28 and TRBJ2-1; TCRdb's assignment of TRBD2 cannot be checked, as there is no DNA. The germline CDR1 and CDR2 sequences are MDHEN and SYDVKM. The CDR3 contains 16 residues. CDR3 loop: CASSLVTSGSHNEQFF.